This TCR beta chain was captured in a study of early T cells in non-severe SARS-CoV-2 infection. Study details: The study sequenced bulk RNA from unsorted whole blood, with chains unpaired.

This clonotype was seen at least ten times. Antigen specificity is unknown. V lost 5 bases, J lost 0 bases, and 12 bases lay in between. Per the germline V gene, CDR1 is SGHAT and CDR2 is FQNNGV. The CDR3 length is 15 residues. Points from the study as a whole: There was a bias toward anti-spike CD8 responses in VDJdb matching, which missed private and CD4 specificities.

Attachment of unique molecular identifiers was made to individual cDNA molecules. From the 5' RACE reads, TCRdb called clonotypes with MiXCR, one entry per CDR3 protein. This table holds under 140,000 distinct CDR3 sequences, around 13% found once. The chain has TRBV11-2 and TRBJ2-3; TRBD2 is a possible D gene (6 bases). This sample comprised whole blood, obtained at baseline. The TCR comes from an adult who was a healthcare worker with PCR-confirmed SARS-CoV-2 infection or an uninfected control (not recorded which). The CDR3 sequence: CASSPDRGSTDTQYF. Written as DNA, the CDR3 is TGTGCCAGCAGCCCCGACCGGGGGAGCACAGATACGCAGTATTTT.